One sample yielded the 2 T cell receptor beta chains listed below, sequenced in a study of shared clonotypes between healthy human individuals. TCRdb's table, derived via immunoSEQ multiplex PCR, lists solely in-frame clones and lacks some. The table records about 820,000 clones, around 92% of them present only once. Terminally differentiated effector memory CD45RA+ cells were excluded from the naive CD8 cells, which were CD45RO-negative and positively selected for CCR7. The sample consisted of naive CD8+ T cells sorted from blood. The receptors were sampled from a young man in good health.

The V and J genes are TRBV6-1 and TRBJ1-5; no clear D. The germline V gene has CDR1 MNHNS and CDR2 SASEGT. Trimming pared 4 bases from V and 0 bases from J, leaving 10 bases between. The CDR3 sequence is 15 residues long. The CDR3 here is CASSVWQNSNQPQHF. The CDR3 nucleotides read TGTGCCAGCAGTGTTTGGCAGAATAGCAATCAGCCCCAGCATTTT.

CDR3 coding DNA: TGTGCCAGCAGTTTATCGACTAGCGGGCACTACGAGCAGTACTTC. It specifies CASSLSTSGHYEQYF. The chain has TRBV27 and TRBJ2-7; 10 nucleotides align to TRBD2. Trimming at V came to 0 bases and at J to 3 bases, leaving 2 bases not matched to a gene. CDR3 size: 15 residues. Germline V gene lookup returns CDR1 MNHEY and CDR2 SMNVEV (reference sequence).